This TCR beta chain emerged from a study of cytomegalovirus exposure and HLA in healthy donors. Study conclusions and caveats: The classifier reportedly diagnosed cytomegalovirus status with high specificity and sensitivity.

A remark on this clone: Its antigen is undetermined.

The PCR had 60 Vbeta and 13 Jbeta primers. Using immunoSEQ multiplex PCR, the repertoire was profiled, and TCRdb retains in-frame clones only, with some absent. The sample has some 130,000 clones; about 80% are singletons. This CDR3 comprises 14 residues. Germline assignment: CDR1 MGHRA and CDR2 YSYEKL. V lost 6 bases and J lost 6; bases outside the gene matches: 2. This sequence originates from a man under 40 in good health. Material for sequencing was PBMCs. The chain links TRBV4-1 to TRBJ2-2; 12 bases match TRBD2. The CDR3 region has the DNA TGCGCCAGCAGGCTAGCGGGAGGGCCCGGGGAGCTGTTTTTT. It translates to CASRLAGGPGELFF.